This passage covers 14 T cell receptor beta chains from one sample sequenced in a study of blood T cell repertoires in COVID-19. Repertoires were generated with immunoSEQ multiplex PCR, while TCRdb's copy carries only in-frame clones and drops some. The sample holds about 380,000 clones, around 90% seen once. The sample taken for sequencing was PBMCs or T cells enriched from blood (not recorded which). These TCRs come from a woman aged 18-29 years who had recovered from COVID-19.

The V and J genes are TRBV10-3 and TRBJ1-2; TRBD1 might be the D (5 bases). The CDR3 runs 13 residues. Deletions cut 5 bases from V and 3 bases from J, with 10 bases between. The V gene's germline CDR1 is ENHRY and CDR2 SYGVKD. CDR3 in amino acids: CAISTQGDYGYTF. CDR3 DNA sequence: TGTGCCATCAGTACCCAGGGTGACTATGGCTACACCTTC.

The chain couples TRBV19 to TRBJ1-2; D perhaps matches TRBD1 (5 bases). The V end lost 6 bases, the J end lost 8 bases, and 16 bases lay between the germline ends. Looked up from germline, CDR1 is LNHDA and CDR2 is SQIVND (reference sequence). This CDR3 comprises 13 residues. The CDR3 is CASRAPGLRGYTF. In DNA form, the CDR3 reads TGTGCCAGTAGAGCCCCAGGGTTGCGGGGCTACACCTTC. Looking up the rest from reference TRBV19 and TRBJ1-2 gives the full variable domain: DGGITQSPKYLFRKEGQNVTLSCEQNLNHDAMYWYRQDPGQGLRLIYYSQIVNDFQKGDIAEGYSVSREKKESFPLTVTSAQKNPTAFYLCASRAPGLRGYTFGSGTRLTVV.

This clone was observed a single time. The chain links TRBV28 to TRBJ1-3; D unresolved. The CDR3 runs to 14 residues. In germline, CDR1 is MDHEN, CDR2 SYDVKM. With 3 bases removed from V and 1 base from J, the gap between germline ends came to 7 bases. The CDR3 DNA reads TGTGCCAGCAGTTTCGGGGAGTCTGGAAACACCATATATTTT. Amino acids: CASSFGESGNTIYF. Combining the CDR3 with reference TRBV28 and TRBJ1-3 gives the whole variable domain DVKVTQSSRYLVKRTGEKVFLECVQDMDHENMFWYRQDPGLGLRLIYFSYDVKMKEKGDIPEGYSVSREKKERFSLILESASTNQTSMYLCASSFGESGNTIYFGEGSWLTVV.

The rearrangement links TRBV21-1 to TRBJ1-1. TRBV21-1 is a documented pseudogene. The CDR3 spans 9 residues. This CDR3 is CASPDGTFF. The CDR3 bases are TGTGCCAGCCCGGACGGGACTTTCTTT.

The V call is TRBV28, the J call TRBJ2-7; D not certain. Trimming took off 5 bases at V and 2 bases at J, with 13 bases between the two ends. The germline V gene has CDR1 MDHEN and CDR2 SYDVKM. CDR3 size: 14 residues. The CDR3 sequence: CASSIRRNPYEQYF. The CDR3 DNA reads as TGTGCCAGCAGTATAAGGCGGAACCCCTACGAGCAGTACTTC.

The J gene is TRBJ2-2, the V gene TRBV4-1; D remains unclear. The V end lost 3 bases, the J end lost 4 bases, and 12 bases lay between the germline ends. Germline CDR1 is MGHRA and CDR2 is YSYEKL. The CDR3 extends over 15 amino acids. DNA of the CDR3: TGCGCCAGCAGCCATAACAGAGACCGCACCGGGGAGCTGTTTTTT. Its protein product is CASSHNRDRTGELFF.

V gene TRBV5-4 combines with J gene TRBJ2-1; D gene unclear. The CDR3 contains 11 residues. Trimming shortened V by 2 bases and J by 10 bases, and 7 bases separated the two germline ends. Germline CDR1 and CDR2: SGHNT and YYREEE (reference sequence). The DNA of the CDR3 is TGTGCCAGCAGCTTTCAGGCAGAGCAGTTCTTC. It translates to CASSFQAEQFF. Supplemented by reference TRBV5-4 and TRBJ2-1, the full variable domain reads ETGVTQSPTHLIKTRGQQVTLRCSSQSGHNTVSWYQQALGQGPQFIFQYYREEENGRGNFPPRFSGLQFPNYSSELNVNALELDDSALYLCASSFQAEQFFGPGTRLTVL.

The chain carries TRBV27 and TRBJ2-3; TRBD2 aligns across 9 bases. The CDR3 covers 19 residues. Germline trimming cut 0 bases from V and 0 bases from J; bases unmatched to any gene: 10. The germline V gene encodes CDR1 MNHEY and CDR2 SMNVEV (reference sequence). CDR3 loop: CASSLSSAGGFTSTDTQYF. The CDR3 bases are TGTGCCAGCAGTTTATCGTCGGCGGGGGGGTTTACTAGCACAGATACGCAGTATTTT.

The gene calls are TRBV9 and TRBJ2-3; D is perhaps TRBD2 (5 bases). The V and J ends lost 2 bases and 13 bases respectively, with 14 bases between them. Germline CDR1 reads SGDLS; CDR2 reads YYNGEE. This CDR3 region has 12 residues. The CDR3: CASSVVANFKYF. The CDR3 bases are TGTGCCAGCAGCGTGGTAGCGAATTTCAAGTATTTT. The full variable domain, rest sourced from reference TRBV9 and TRBJ2-3, is DSGVTQTPKHLITATGQRVTLRCSPRSGDLSVYWYQQSLDQGLQFLIQYYNGEERAKGNILERFSAQQFPDLHSELNLSSLELGDSALYFCASSVVANFKYFGPGTRLTVL.

The chain has TRBV28 and TRBJ2-7; 7 bases line up with TRBD1. CDR1 is MDHEN, CDR2 SYDVKM, per germline. The J segment lost 4 bases and the V segment lost 6 bases, leaving 18 bases of the junction unmatched. The CDR3 has 17 amino acids. This CDR3 is CASSQPDRADDNYEQYF. CDR3 sequence (DNA): TGTGCCAGCAGCCAACCAGACAGGGCCGACGACAATTACGAGCAGTACTTC.

This sequence joins TRBV3-1 (or the pseudogene TRBV3-2) and TRBJ2-3, with a possible D match to TRBD1 (5 bases). Trimming shortened V by 4 bases and J by 2 bases, and 16 bases separated the two germline ends. CDR3 length equals 16 residues. Germline V gene lookup returns CDR1 LGHDT and CDR2 YNNKEL (reference sequence). The CDR3 is CASSPLGAGSTDTQYF. CDR3 sequence (DNA): TGTGCCAGCAGCCCCCTAGGAGCAGGGTCCACAGATACGCAGTATTTT.

The chain combines TRBV7-2 with TRBJ2-7, with 12 bases matching TRBD2. J gave up 4 bases and V 4 bases, and 14 bases lay outside the gene matches. The length of the CDR3 is 18 residues. The germline gives CDR1 SGHTA, CDR2 FQGNSA. In DNA, the CDR3 is TGTGCCAGCAGCTCACCGCCGTCCGCTAGCGGGGGGGTGTACGAGCAGTACTTC. Encoded protein: CASSSPPSASGGVYEQYF.

Points on this clone: The sample carries other DNA sequences with the same CDR3. The chain is built from TRBV6-5 and TRBJ1-3, with D unclear. V lost 0 bases, J lost 3 bases, and 3 bases lay in between. The CDR3 has 13 amino acids. The germline V gene has CDR1 MNHEY and CDR2 SVGAGI. For the CDR3, the DNA is TGTGCCAGCAGTTACTCCCGTGGAAACACCATATATTTT. Translated, it gives CASSYSRGNTIYF.

The chain employs TRBV27 and TRBJ2-3; D not resolved. Germline V gene lookup returns CDR1 MNHEY and CDR2 SMNVEV (reference sequence). Trimming removed 6 bases at V and 6 bases at J, with 19 bases between. This CDR3 comprises 15 residues. The CDR3 DNA reads as TGTGCCAGCAGGGCGGCAACCTATCTATCCGATACGCAGTATTTT. It codes for CASRAATYLSDTQYF.